The TCR beta chain under discussion was sequenced for a study of control samples from healthy donors and cancer patients (dated by TCRdb to the early 2020s). Remarks on this clone: What this receptor recognizes is not known. Per-base qualities were not stored, and no clone one base away is much larger.

The CDR3 covers 13 residues, taking in both the cysteine and the phenylalanine. Only the CDR3 DNA is retained, 39 bases long and in frame from the first base. CDR1 LNHDA and CDR2 SQIVND are derived from the germline V gene (reference sequence). V is cut by 8 bases and J by 6 bases, and the space between the germline ends is 15 bases. Libraries were made using the immunoSEQ multiplex PCR assay. In TCRdb, the immuneACCESS table is reduced to in-frame sequences with V and J assigned. These tables do not hold every clone; where another copy was compared, an unresolved V gene accounts for under half, and the others remain unexplained. The sample yields roughly 130,000 clones; just over 90% were counted once. The ten largest account for about 1.5% of the sample.

This TCR came from a man aged 50-60 years with head and neck cancer. The sequencing sample was made of PBMCs. This chain is built from TRBV19 and TRBJ2-3; the D assignment is uncertain and may be TRBD1 or TRBD2, with 6 bases supporting each. DNA sequence: TGTGCCAGTGGAGAGGGGGGCCCGGATACGCAGTATTTT. This translates into CASGEGGPDTQYF.